This TCR beta chain is from a study of long-term antiretroviral therapy in people with HIV. The germline V and J ends were trimmed by 4 bases and 2 bases, with 13 bases remaining between them. The V gene's germline CDR1 is MNHEY and CDR2 SVGAGI. The CDR3 totals 15 residues. The count of this clone is one. Sequencing relied on immunoSEQ assay v3.0, run at survey level. Assay: immunoSEQ multiplex PCR; the TCRdb copy retains only in-frame clones and omits some. The sample has about 34,000 clones; approximately 81% are singletons. The source is a woman aged 25 to 39 with HIV. V is TRBV6-5 and J is TRBJ2-3, with D possibly TRBD2 on 5 matching bases. This material consisted of unsorted PBMCs, taken roughly 2.9 years before starting antiretroviral therapy. This CDR3 reads CASSSEADNTDTQYF. The CDR3 coding sequence is TGTGCCAGCAGTTCGGAGGCGGATAACACAGATACGCAGTATTTT.